The 7 T cell receptor beta chains presented below share a single source sample, sequenced in a study of blood T cell repertoires in COVID-19. The repertoire was sequenced with immunoSEQ multiplex PCR; TCRdb's copy has only in-frame clones and lacks some. The sample yields 230,000 or so clones, approximately 80% seen once. Sequencing was performed on peripheral blood. These TCRs come from a woman aged 80 or over with COVID-19, enrolled during active disease.

The rearrangement links TRBV9 to TRBJ1-5; 7 bases map to TRBD1. Germline CDR1 and CDR2: SGDLS and YYNGEE. This CDR3 has 18 amino acids. The V segment lost 4 bases and the J segment 7 bases; nucleotides outside the gene matches: 20. The CDR3 spells CASSISSRRGRWRQPQHF. The CDR3 coding sequence is TGTGCCAGCAGCATATCATCGAGGAGGGGGCGATGGCGGCAGCCCCAGCATTTT.

This chain joins TRBV11-1 and TRBJ2-1; 10 bases match TRBD2. J was trimmed by 8 bases and V by 5 bases; bases with no gene match: 12. CDR1 and CDR2 (germline): SGHAT, FQDESV (reference sequence). The CDR3 spans 16 residues. The CDR3, as DNA: TGTGCCAGCAGCGACTTAGCGGGGGGCTCTACCGATGAGCAGTTCTTC. It specifies CASSDLAGGSTDEQFF.

This chain uses TRBV3-1 (or the pseudogene TRBV3-2) with TRBJ2-7; weak D call: TRBD2 (6 bases). Germline loops: CDR1 LGHDT, CDR2 YNNKEL (reference sequence). The CDR3 has 13 residues. Trimming took 8 bases from V and 6 from J, leaving 17 bases between them. Here the CDR3 reads CASSRSGQREQYF. DNA of the CDR3: TGTGCCAGCTCTCGGAGCGGGCAACGCGAGCAGTACTTC.

This rearrangement joins TRBV6-5 to TRBJ1-4; 7 nucleotides align to TRBD1. This CDR3 has 14 residues. The J segment lost 3 bases and the V segment lost 8 bases, leaving 6 bases of the junction unmatched. The germline V gene has CDR1 MNHEY and CDR2 SVGAGI. CDR3 amino acids: CASQSGTANEKLFF. The CDR3 coding sequence is TGTGCCAGCCAATCCGGGACAGCTAATGAAAAACTGTTTTTT.

This chain uses TRBV5-4 with TRBJ1-2, with 8 bases matching TRBD1. Trimming took 0 bases from V and 6 from J; bases not matched to a gene: 13. This CDR3 is 17 amino acids long. Germline assignment: CDR1 SGHNT and CDR2 YYREEE (reference sequence). The CDR3 DNA follows: TGTGCCAGCAGCTTGGATAGGACAGGGAACCCCCCCGATGGCTACACCTTC. Protein sequence: CASSLDRTGNPPDGYTF.

This clone appeared a few times. V usage is TRBV10-3 and J usage is TRBJ1-2; D is uncertain. This CDR3 spans 16 amino acids. The germline CDR1 and CDR2 sequences are ENHRY and SYGVKD. Trimming shortened V by 3 bases and J by 8 bases, and 22 bases separated the two germline ends. The CDR3 DNA reads TGTGCCATCAGTGACCCGCGGGCTCTTCACGGCGGGGGCTACACCTTC. Its translation is CAISDPRALHGGGYTF.

The chain employs TRBV7-2 and TRBJ2-2, with a weak D call TRBD1 (5 bases). V shed 5 bases and J shed 2 bases, with 18 bases lying between them. This CDR3 spans 17 amino acids. Germline-derived CDR1 and CDR2 are SGHTA and FQGNSA. The CDR3 loop is CASSPRRSRVNTGELFF. The CDR3 nucleotides read TGTGCCAGCAGCCCCCGCCGGAGCAGGGTCAACACCGGGGAGCTGTTTTTT.